This T cell receptor beta chain was identified during a study of blood T cells in healthy people across ages. This CDR3 is built from 13 residues. V gave up 5 bases and J gave up 13 bases, with 18 bases separating them. Germline CDR1 reads PRHDT; CDR2 reads FYEKMQ (reference sequence). Whole-study findings and limits: Observed TCR beta diversity showed a strong correlation with the percentage of naive T cells as measured by flow cytometry.

No fewer than 6 micrograms of total RNA were isolated from every sample. In the case of this clonotype: Its target is unknown.

A sample-barcoded 5' primer and a J-beta primer mix were used in a second PCR of about 7 to 12 cycles. TCRdb passed the 5' RACE reads through MiXCR, listing each CDR3 protein once. The sample lists more than 800,000 distinct CDR3 sequences; under 45% were seen once. The TCR comes from a woman aged 55-75 years in good health. Material for sequencing was blood. V is TRBV13 and J is TRBJ2-1; D perhaps matches TRBD1 (6 bases). CDR3 sequence (DNA): TGTGCCAGCAGCGTCCGGGACAAAAACATTCAGTTCTTC. Protein product: CASSVRDKNIQFF.